In its sample, the clone carrying this T cell receptor beta chain was seen many times. This sample stems from a study of T-cell reconstitution after alpha-beta-depleted transplantation in children. Germline V gene data show CDR1 as SGHDT and CDR2 as YYEEEE. The V end lost 1 base, the J end lost 8 bases, and 10 bases lay between the germline ends. The CDR3 has 13 amino acids. TCRbeta library preparation incorporated unique molecular identifiers. TCRdb reanalysed the PCR reads using MiXCR and keeps one entry per CDR3 protein. Among 200,000 to 250,000 distinct CDR3 sequences listed, approximately 8.9% were seen once.

This clonotype originated in a male patient between 10 and 17 years old who had a stem cell transplant for acute lymphoblastic leukemia, so the T cells may come from the graft donor. The chain is built from TRBV5-6 and TRBJ1-3; D gene unclear. This material consisted of PBMCs, mostly from graft donor cells, taken 180 days after TCRalphabeta/CD19-depleted stem cell transplant. CDR3 nucleotide sequence: TGTGCCAGCAGCTTGCAGGTCCGGGACACCATATATTTT. This encodes CASSLQVRDTIYF. Full variable domain (rest looked up from reference TRBV5-6 and TRBJ1-3): DAGVTQSPTHLIKTRGQQVTLRCSPKSGHDTVSWYQQALGQGPQFIFQYYEEEERQRGNFPDRFSGHQFPNYSSELNVNALLLGDSALYLCASSLQVRDTIYFGEGSWLTVV.